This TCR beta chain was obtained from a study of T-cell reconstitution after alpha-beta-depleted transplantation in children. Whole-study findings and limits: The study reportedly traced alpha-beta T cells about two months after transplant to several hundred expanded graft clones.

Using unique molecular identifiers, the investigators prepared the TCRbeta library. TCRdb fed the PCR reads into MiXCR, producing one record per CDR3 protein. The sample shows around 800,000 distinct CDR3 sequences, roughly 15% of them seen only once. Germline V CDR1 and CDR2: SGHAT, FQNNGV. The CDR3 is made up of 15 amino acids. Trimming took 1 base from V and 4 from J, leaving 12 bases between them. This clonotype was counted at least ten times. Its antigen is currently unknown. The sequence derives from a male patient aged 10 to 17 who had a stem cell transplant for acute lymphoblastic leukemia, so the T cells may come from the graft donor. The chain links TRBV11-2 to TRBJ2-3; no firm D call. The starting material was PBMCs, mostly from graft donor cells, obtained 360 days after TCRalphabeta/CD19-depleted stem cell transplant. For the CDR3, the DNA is TGTGCCAGCAGCTTAGGGACGAACTCGGCAGATACGCAGTATTTT. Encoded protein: CASSLGTNSADTQYF.